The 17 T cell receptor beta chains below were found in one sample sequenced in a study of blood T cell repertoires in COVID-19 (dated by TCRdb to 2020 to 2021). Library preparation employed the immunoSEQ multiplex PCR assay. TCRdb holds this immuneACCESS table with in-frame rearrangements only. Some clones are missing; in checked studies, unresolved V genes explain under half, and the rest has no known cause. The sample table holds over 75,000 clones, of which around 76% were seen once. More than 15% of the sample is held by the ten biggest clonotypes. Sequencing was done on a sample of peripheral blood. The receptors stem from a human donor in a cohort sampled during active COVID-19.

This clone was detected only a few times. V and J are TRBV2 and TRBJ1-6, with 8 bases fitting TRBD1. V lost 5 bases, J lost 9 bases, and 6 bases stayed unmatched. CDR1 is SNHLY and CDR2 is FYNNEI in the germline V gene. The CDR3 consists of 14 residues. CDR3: CASSNGQGFSPLHF. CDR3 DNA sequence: TGTGCCAGCAGTAACGGACAGGGTTTTTCACCCCTCCACTTT.

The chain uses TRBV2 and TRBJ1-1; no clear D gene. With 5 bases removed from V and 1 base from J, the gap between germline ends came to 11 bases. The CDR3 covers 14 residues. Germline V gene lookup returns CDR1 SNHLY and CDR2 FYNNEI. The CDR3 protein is CASSYRRSNTEAFF. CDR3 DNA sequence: TGTGCCAGCAGTTATAGGAGATCGAACACTGAAGCTTTCTTT.

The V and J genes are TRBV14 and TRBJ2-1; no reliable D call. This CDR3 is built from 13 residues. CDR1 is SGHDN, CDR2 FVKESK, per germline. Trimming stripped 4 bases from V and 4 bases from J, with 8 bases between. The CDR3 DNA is TGTGCCAGCAGCCCTATGTCGTACAATGAGCAGTTCTTC. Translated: CASSPMSYNEQFF.

The CDR3 reads CASSLRAGRSYNEQFF. The CDR3 DNA reads as TGTGCCAGCAGTTTAAGGGCAGGGCGCTCCTACAATGAGCAGTTCTTC. The chain couples TRBV28 to TRBJ2-1; possible D gene TRBD1, 5 bases. V lost 2 bases and J lost 0, with 11 bases in between. In germline, CDR1 is MDHEN, CDR2 SYDVKM. The CDR3 runs to 16 residues.

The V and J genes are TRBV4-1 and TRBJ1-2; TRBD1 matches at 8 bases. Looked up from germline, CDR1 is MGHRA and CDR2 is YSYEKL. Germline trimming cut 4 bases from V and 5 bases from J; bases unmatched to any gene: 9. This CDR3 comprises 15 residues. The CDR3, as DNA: TGCGCCAGCAGCCTATTTTCAGGGGGCGCGTATGGCTACACCTTC. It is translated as CASSLFSGGAYGYTF.

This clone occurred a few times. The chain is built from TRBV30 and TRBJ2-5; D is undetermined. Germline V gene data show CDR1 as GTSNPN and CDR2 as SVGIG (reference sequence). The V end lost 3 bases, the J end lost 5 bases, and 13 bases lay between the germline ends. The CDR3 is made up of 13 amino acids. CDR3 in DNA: TGTGCCTGGAGAACGAAAAAGGAGGAGACCCAGTACTTC. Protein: CAWRTKKEETQYF. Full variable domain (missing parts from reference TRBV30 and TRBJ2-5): SQTIHQWPATLVQPVGSPLSLECTVEGTSNPNLYWYRQAAGRGLQLLFYSVGIGQISSEVPQNLSASRPQDRQFILSSKKLLLSDSGFYLCAWRTKKEETQYFGPGTRLLVL.

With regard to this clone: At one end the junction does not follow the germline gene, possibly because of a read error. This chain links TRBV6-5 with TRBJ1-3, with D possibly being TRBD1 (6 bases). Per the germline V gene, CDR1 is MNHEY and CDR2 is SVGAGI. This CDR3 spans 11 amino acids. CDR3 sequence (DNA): TGTGCCAGCAGTTATGAAGGGGGTATATTTTTT. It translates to CASSYEGGIFF.

The CDR3: CASSPEQAKNQPQHF. The CDR3 DNA reads as TGTGCCAGCTCACCAGAGCAGGCGAAGAATCAGCCCCAGCATTTT. The chain couples TRBV18 to TRBJ1-5; D remains unclear. Germline CDR1 and CDR2: KGHSH and LQKENI. Trimming stripped 2 bases from V and 4 bases from J, with 12 bases between. CDR3 length: 15 amino acids.

The CDR3: CAPQARNTGELFF. For the CDR3, the DNA is TGTGCCCCCCAGGCCAGGAACACCGGGGAGCTGTTTTTT. The chain has TRBV2 and TRBJ2-2; D is undetermined. Germline V lookup: CDR1 SNHLY, CDR2 FYNNEI. This CDR3 spans 13 amino acids. The V and J ends lost 11 bases and 1 base respectively, with 11 bases between them. Full variable domain (missing parts from reference TRBV2 and TRBJ2-2): EPEVTQTPSHQVTQMGQEVILRCVPISNHLYFYWYRQILGQKVEFLVSFYNNEISEKSEIFDDQFSVERPDGSNFTLKIRSTKLEDSAMYFCAPQARNTGELFFGEGSRLTVL.

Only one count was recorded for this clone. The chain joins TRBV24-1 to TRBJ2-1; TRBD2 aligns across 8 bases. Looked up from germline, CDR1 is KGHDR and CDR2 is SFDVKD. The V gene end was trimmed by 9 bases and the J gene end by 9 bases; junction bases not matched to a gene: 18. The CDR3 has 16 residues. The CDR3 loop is CATRSGLAGREGEQFF. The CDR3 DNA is TGTGCCACCCGTAGTGGGCTAGCGGGCAGGGAGGGTGAGCAGTTCTTC.

CDR3 sequence reads: CASRAQGSETQYF. For the CDR3, the DNA is TGTGCCAGCAGGGCTCAGGGGTCGGAGACCCAGTACTTC. This rearrangement joins TRBV28 to TRBJ2-5, with D possibly matching TRBD1 (6 bases). The CDR3 consists of 13 residues. CDR1 and CDR2 (germline): MDHEN, SYDVKM. V was clipped by 6 bases and J by 5 bases, with 13 bases between them.

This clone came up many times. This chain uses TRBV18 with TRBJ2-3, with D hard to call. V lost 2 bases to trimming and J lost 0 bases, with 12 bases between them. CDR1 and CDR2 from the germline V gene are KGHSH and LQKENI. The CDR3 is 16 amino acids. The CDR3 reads CASSPTSSVSTDTQYF. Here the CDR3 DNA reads TGTGCCAGCTCACCAACCTCAAGCGTAAGCACAGATACGCAGTATTTT.

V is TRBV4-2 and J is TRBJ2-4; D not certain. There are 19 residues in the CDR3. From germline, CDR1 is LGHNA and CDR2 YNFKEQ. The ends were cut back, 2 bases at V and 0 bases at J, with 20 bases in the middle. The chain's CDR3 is CASSQNLILFSEAKNIQYF. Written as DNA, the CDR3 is TGTGCCAGCAGCCAAAACCTCATATTATTCAGCGAAGCCAAAAACATTCAGTACTTC.

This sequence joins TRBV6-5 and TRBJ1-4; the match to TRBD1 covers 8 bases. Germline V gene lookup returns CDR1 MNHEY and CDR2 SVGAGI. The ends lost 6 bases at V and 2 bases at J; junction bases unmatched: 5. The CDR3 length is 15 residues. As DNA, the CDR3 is TGTGCCAGCAGCGTCAGGGGGCGGACTAATGAAAAACTGTTTTTT. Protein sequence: CASSVRGRTNEKLFF.

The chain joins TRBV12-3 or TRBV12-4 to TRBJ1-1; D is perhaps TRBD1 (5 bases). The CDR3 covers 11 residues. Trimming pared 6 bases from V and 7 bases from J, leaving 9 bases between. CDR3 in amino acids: CASSPGGEAFF. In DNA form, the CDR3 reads TGTGCCAGCAGCCCCGGGGGTGAAGCTTTCTTT.

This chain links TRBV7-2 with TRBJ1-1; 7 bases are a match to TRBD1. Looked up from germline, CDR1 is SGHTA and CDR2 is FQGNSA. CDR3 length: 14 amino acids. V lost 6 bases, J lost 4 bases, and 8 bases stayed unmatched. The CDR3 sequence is CASRPGQYFTEAFF. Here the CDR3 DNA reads TGTGCCAGCAGGCCGGGACAGTACTTCACTGAAGCTTTCTTT. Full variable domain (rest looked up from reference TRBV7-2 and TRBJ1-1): GAGVSQSPSNKVTEKGKDVELRCDPISGHTALYWYRQSLGQGLEFLIYFQGNSAPDKSGLPSDRFSAERTGGSVSTLTIQRTQQEDSAVYLCASRPGQYFTEAFFGQGTRLTVV.

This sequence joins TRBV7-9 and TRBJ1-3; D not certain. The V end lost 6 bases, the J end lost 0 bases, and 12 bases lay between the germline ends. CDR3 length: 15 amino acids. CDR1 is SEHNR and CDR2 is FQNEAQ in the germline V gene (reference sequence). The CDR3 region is CASRAEAYSGNTIYF. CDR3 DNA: TGTGCCAGCAGGGCCGAGGCCTACTCTGGAAACACCATATATTTT.